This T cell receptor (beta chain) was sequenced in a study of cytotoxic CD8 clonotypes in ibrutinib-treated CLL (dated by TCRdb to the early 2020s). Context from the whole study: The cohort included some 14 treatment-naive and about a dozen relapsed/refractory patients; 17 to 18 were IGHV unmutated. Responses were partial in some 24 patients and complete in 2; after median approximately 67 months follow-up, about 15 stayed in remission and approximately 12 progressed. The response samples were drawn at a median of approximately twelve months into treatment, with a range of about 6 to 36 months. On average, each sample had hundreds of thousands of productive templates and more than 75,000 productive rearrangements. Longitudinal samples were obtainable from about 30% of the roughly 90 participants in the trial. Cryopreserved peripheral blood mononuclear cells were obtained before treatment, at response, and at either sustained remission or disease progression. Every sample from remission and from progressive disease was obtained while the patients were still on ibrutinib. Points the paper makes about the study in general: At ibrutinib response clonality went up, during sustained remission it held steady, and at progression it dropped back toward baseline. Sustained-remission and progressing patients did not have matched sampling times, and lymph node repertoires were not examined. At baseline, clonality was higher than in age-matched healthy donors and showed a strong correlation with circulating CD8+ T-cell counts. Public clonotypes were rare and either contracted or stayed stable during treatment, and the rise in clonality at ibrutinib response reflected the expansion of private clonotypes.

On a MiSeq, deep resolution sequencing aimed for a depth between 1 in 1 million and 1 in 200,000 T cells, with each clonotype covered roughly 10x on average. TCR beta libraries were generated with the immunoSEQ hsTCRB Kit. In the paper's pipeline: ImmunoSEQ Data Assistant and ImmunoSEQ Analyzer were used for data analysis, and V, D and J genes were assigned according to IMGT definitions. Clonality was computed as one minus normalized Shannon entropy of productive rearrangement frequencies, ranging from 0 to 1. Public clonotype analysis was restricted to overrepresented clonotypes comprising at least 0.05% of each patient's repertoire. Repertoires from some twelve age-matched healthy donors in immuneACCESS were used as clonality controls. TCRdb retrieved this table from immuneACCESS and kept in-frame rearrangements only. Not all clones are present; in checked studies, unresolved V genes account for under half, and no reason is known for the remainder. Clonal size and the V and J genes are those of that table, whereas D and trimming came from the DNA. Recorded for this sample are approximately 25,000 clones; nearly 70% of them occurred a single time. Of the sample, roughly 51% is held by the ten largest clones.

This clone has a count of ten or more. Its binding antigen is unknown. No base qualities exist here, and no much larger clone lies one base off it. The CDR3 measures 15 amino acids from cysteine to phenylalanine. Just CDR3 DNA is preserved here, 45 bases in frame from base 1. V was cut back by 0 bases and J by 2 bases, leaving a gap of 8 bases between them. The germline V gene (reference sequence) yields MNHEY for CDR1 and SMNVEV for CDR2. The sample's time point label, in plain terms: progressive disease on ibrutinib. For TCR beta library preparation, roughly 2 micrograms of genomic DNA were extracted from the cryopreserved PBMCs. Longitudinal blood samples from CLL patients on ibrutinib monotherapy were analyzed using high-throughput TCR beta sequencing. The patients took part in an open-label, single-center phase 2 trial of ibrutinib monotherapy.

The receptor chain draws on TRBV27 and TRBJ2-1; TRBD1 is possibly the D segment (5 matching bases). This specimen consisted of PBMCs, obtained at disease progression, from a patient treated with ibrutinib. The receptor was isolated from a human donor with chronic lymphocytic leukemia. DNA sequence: TGTGCCAGCAGTTTATCGCGGACAACCTACAATGAGCAGTTCTTC. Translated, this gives CASSLSRTTYNEQFF.